The 18 T cell receptor beta chains below all came from one sample that was sequenced in a study of cytomegalovirus exposure and HLA in healthy donors. PCR involved 60 Vbeta and 13 Jbeta primers. Measured with immunoSEQ multiplex PCR; TCRdb has only the in-frame clones, and not every one. The sample lists about 130,000 clones, about four fifths occurring once. The specimen was PBMCs. The receptors were gathered from a male donor in good health and CMV-seropositive.

There are a few counts of this clone. The chain links TRBV30 to TRBJ1-4; 9 nucleotides line up with TRBD1. This CDR3 comprises 14 residues. CDR1 GTSNPN and CDR2 SVGIG come from the germline V gene (reference sequence). V was clipped by 2 bases and J by 11 bases; unmatched bases: 9. CDR3 residues: CAWSTGTGFHKLFF. The CDR3 coding sequence is TGTGCCTGGAGTACCGGGACAGGGTTTCATAAACTGTTTTTT.

This chain joins TRBV19 and TRBJ2-2; no clear D gene. Per germline, CDR1 LNHDA and CDR2 SQIVND (reference sequence). The CDR3 runs 13 residues. V lost 5 bases, J lost 8 bases, and 12 bases lay in between. The CDR3 sequence: CASSVPFGGELFF. The CDR3 nucleotides are TGTGCCAGTAGTGTACCATTCGGGGGGGAGCTGTTTTTT.

This chain links TRBV19 with TRBJ1-4, with D unclear. The CDR3 has 14 amino acids. CDR1 and CDR2 (germline): LNHDA, SQIVND (reference sequence). V lost 10 bases to trimming and J lost 0 bases, with 12 bases between them. The CDR3 region is CATYEGATNEKLFF. The CDR3 DNA reads as TGTGCCACCTACGAGGGTGCAACTAATGAAAAACTGTTTTTT. Drawing the rest from reference TRBV19 and TRBJ1-4, the complete variable domain is DGGITQSPKYLFRKEGQNVTLSCEQNLNHDAMYWYRQDPGQGLRLIYYSQIVNDFQKGDIAEGYSVSREKKESFPLTVTSAQKNPTAFYLCATYEGATNEKLFFGSGTQLSVL.

The chain has TRBV18 and TRBJ1-4, with D uncertain. The CDR3 contains 16 residues. V was cut by 2 bases and J by 7 bases, with 17 bases left in between. Per germline, CDR1 KGHSH and CDR2 LQKENI. CDR3 amino acids: CASSPDDWELGEKLFF. Here the CDR3 DNA reads TGTGCCAGCTCACCAGATGATTGGGAGCTAGGTGAAAAACTGTTTTTT.

CDR3 DNA: TGTGCCAGCAGTGATATCCAGGCGGCCGGGAATACGCAGTATTTT. This codes for CASSDIQAAGNTQYF. This chain links TRBV6-4 with TRBJ2-3; maybe TRBD2 (5 bases). In germline, CDR1 is MRHNA, CDR2 SNTAGT. This CDR3 is 15 amino acids long. V lost 3 bases to trimming and J lost 7 bases, with 17 bases between them.

In DNA, the CDR3 is TGTGCCAGTAGTATTTCCGGGACAGGGGGCTACGAGCAGTACTTC. This translates into CASSISGTGGYEQYF. The chain joins TRBV19 to TRBJ2-7; 11 bases line up with TRBD1. J lost 3 bases, V lost 3 bases, and 4 bases had no gene match. Germline V CDR1 and CDR2: LNHDA, SQIVND (reference sequence). The length of the CDR3 is 15 residues. The full variable domain, in which reference TRBV19 and TRBJ2-7 provide the parts outside the CDR3, is DGGITQSPKYLFRKEGQNVTLSCEQNLNHDAMYWYRQDPGQGLRLIYYSQIVNDFQKGDIAEGYSVSREKKESFPLTVTSAQKNPTAFYLCASSISGTGGYEQYFGPGTRLTVT.

The CDR3 here is CSARGRYEQFF. CDR3 sequence (DNA): TGCAGTGCTAGAGGTAGATACGAGCAGTTCTTC. The chain couples TRBV20-1 to TRBJ2-1; D gene uncertain. There are 11 residues in the CDR3. Germline V CDR1 and CDR2: DFQATT, SNEGSKA (reference sequence). Trimming pared 1 base from V and 10 bases from J, leaving 8 bases between.

This clone was found a few times. This chain joins TRBV28 and TRBJ2-6; D gene unclear. The V gene's germline CDR1 is MDHEN and CDR2 SYDVKM. The CDR3 contains 16 residues. Trimming pared 4 bases from V and 0 bases from J, leaving 10 bases between. The CDR3 loop is CASSSPLRSGANVLTF. The CDR3 nucleotides read TGTGCCAGCAGTTCCCCCCTGCGCTCTGGGGCCAACGTCCTGACTTTC.

V gene TRBV27 combines with J gene TRBJ1-2, with 9 bases matching TRBD1. The CDR3 covers 17 residues. Trimming removed 6 bases from V and 7 bases from J; junction bases left unmatched: 18. CDR1 and CDR2 from the germline V gene are MNHEY and SMNVEV (reference sequence). Written as DNA, the CDR3 is TGTGCCAGCAGACCTACAACTTTGGGGGACAGGGTTCTTGGCTACACCTTC. As protein: CASRPTTLGDRVLGYTF.

This clone showed up just a few times. The J gene is TRBJ1-6, the V gene TRBV28, with TRBD1 matching over 12 bases. The CDR3 consists of 19 residues. Germline trimming cut 1 base from V and 6 bases from J; bases unmatched to any gene: 10. CDR1 and CDR2 (germline): MDHEN, SYDVKM. The CDR3 DNA reads TGTGCCAGCAGTTTATTTGGCGGGACAGGGGGCAGTGCTAATTCACCCCTCCACTTT. Translated, it gives CASSLFGGTGGSANSPLHF.

This chain joins TRBV6-1 and TRBJ2-3; TRBD1 aligns across 9 bases. This CDR3 has 17 residues. The germline CDR1 and CDR2 sequences are MNHNS and SASEGT. With V trimmed by 4 bases and J by 5 bases, 13 bases remained unmatched. The CDR3 reads CASSASMTGGGRDTQYF. The CDR3 DNA reads as TGTGCCAGCAGTGCAAGTATGACAGGGGGTGGAAGAGATACGCAGTATTTT.

The V and J genes are TRBV10-3 and TRBJ1-3; D not resolved. Germline assignment: CDR1 ENHRY and CDR2 SYGVKD. CDR3 length equals 14 residues. Between the trimmed V and J ends, which lost 7 bases and 2 bases, there was a span of 12 bases. CDR3 residues: CAITAAGTGNTIYF. CDR3 DNA: TGTGCCATCACTGCGGCGGGTACTGGAAACACCATATATTTT.

The gene calls are TRBV10-3 and TRBJ2-7; 9 bases fit TRBD2. V was pared by 9 bases and J by 2 bases, with 8 bases of the junction left unmatched. CDR3 length equals 14 residues. Germline V gene sequence: CDR1 ENHRY, CDR2 SYGVKD. The CDR3, as DNA: TGTGCCATAGGGCTGGCTAGCGGGGCCTACGAGCAGTACTTC. Translation: CAIGLASGAYEQYF.

The chain carries TRBV2 and TRBJ1-1; D gene ambiguous. Germline CDR1 SNHLY, CDR2 FYNNEI. The CDR3 consists of 11 residues. Trimming stripped 8 bases from V and 2 bases from J, with 6 bases between. The CDR3 spells CASGQNTEAFF. The CDR3 DNA is TGTGCCAGCGGGCAAAACACTGAAGCTTTCTTT.

This chain joins TRBV14 and TRBJ1-4; 9 bases map to TRBD1. CDR3 length equals 16 residues. V gave up 4 bases and J gave up 6 bases; unmatched junction bases: 9. Per germline, CDR1 SGHDN and CDR2 FVKESK. In DNA form, the CDR3 reads TGTGCCAGCAGCCTCGGGGGACAGGGATTCGATGAAAAACTGTTTTTT. This sequence encodes CASSLGGQGFDEKLFF.

The chain combines TRBV5-1 with TRBJ1-6; a weak D match, TRBD1 (5 bases). Germline V lookup: CDR1 SGHRS, CDR2 YFSETQ. The ends were cut back, 0 bases at V and 9 bases at J, with 13 bases in the middle. The CDR3 consists of 15 residues. CDR3 bases: TGCGCCAGCAGCTTGGAACAGGAGGGGATTTCACCCCTCCACTTT. Translated, it gives CASSLEQEGISPLHF.

The chain carries TRBV5-6 and TRBJ2-5; 12 nucleotides agree with TRBD2. The CDR3 totals 17 residues. Germline values: CDR1 SGHDT, CDR2 YYEEEE. V was pared by 1 base and J by 2 bases, with 6 bases of the junction left unmatched. CDR3 loop: CASSLRTSGKGQETQYF. CDR3 nucleotides: TGTGCCAGCAGCTTGCGGACTAGCGGGAAGGGACAAGAGACCCAGTACTTC.

The chain couples TRBV18 to TRBJ2-7; 7 bases match TRBD2. Germline V lookup: CDR1 KGHSH, CDR2 LQKENI. With 3 bases clipped from V and 2 bases from J, the junction kept 4 bases outside the gene matches. The CDR3 has 14 residues. The CDR3, as DNA: TGTGCCAGCTCACCTCCTAGCGGAACCTACGAGCAGTACTTC. Amino acids: CASSPPSGTYEQYF.